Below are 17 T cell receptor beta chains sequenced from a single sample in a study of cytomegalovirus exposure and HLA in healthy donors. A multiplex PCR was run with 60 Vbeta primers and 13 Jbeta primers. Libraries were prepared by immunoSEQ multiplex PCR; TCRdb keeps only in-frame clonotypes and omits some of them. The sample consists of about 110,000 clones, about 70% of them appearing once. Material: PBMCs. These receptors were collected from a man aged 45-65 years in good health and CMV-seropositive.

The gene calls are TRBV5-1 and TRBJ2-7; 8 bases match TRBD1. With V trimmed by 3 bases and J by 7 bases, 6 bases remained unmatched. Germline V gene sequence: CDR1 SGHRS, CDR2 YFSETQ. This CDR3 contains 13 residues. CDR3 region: CASSSTGAEEQYF. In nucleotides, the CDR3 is TGCGCCAGCAGCTCGACAGGGGCAGAGGAGCAGTACTTC.

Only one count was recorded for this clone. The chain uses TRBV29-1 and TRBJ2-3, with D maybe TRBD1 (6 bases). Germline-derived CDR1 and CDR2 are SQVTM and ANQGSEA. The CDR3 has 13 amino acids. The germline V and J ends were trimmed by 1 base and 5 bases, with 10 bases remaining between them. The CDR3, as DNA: TGCAGCGTTGAAGTGGGGGCAATAGATACGCAGTATTTT. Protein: CSVEVGAIDTQYF.

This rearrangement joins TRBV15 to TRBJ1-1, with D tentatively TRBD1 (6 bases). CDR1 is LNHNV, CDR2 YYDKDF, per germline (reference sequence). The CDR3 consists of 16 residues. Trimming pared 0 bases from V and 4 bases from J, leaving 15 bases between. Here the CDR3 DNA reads TGTGCCACCAGCAGAGATGGGGCGGGCAGGGGCACTGAAGCTTTCTTT. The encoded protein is CATSRDGAGRGTEAFF. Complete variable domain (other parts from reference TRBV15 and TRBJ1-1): DAMVIQNPRYQVTQFGKPVTLSCSQTLNHNVMYWYQQKSSQAPKLLFHYYDKDFNNEADTPDNFQSRRPNTSFCFLDIRSPGLGDTAMYLCATSRDGAGRGTEAFFGQGTRLTVV.

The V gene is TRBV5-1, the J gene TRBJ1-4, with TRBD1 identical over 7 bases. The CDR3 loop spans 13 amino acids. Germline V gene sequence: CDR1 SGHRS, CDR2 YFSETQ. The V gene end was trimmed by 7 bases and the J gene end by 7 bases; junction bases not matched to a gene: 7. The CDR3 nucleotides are TGCGCCAGCGGAAGGGACAGTGCTGAAAAACTGTTTTTT. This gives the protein CASGRDSAEKLFF.

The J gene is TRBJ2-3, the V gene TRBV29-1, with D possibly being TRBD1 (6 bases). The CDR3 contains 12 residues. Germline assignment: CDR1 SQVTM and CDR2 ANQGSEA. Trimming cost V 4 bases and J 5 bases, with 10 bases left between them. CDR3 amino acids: CSVAIQGDTQYF. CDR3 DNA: TGCAGCGTTGCAATACAGGGAGATACGCAGTATTTT.

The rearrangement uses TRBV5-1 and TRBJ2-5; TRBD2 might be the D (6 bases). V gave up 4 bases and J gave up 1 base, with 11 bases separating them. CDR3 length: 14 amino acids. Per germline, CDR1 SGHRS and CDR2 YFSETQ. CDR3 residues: CASSPGGVQETQYF. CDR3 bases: TGCGCCAGCAGCCCCGGCGGGGTCCAAGAGACCCAGTACTTC.

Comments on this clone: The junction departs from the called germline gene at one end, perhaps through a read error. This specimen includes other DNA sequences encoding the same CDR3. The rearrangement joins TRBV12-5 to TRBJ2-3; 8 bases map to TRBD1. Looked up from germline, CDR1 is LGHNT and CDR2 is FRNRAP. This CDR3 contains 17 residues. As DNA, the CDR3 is TGCGCTAGTGCCCAGGGGGCCCCGAGGGGATACACAGATACGCAGTATTTT. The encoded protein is CASAQGAPRGYTDTQYF.

CDR3: CASSLGSGSNTGELFF. The CDR3 coding sequence is TGTGCCAGCAGCTTAGGTAGCGGGTCGAACACCGGGGAGCTGTTTTTT. The V and J genes are TRBV7-9 and TRBJ2-2, with 7 bases aligning to TRBD2. J lost 0 bases, V lost 1 base, and 2 bases had no gene match. The CDR3 length is 16 residues. Germline V CDR1 and CDR2: SEHNR, FQNEAQ (reference sequence).

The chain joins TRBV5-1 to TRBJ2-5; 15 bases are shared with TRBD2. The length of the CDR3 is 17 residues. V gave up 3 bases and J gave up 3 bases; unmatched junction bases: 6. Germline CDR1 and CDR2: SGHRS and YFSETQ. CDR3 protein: CASSSRGLAGGKETQYF. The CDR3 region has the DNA TGCGCCAGCAGCTCCCGGGGACTAGCGGGAGGTAAAGAGACCCAGTACTTC.

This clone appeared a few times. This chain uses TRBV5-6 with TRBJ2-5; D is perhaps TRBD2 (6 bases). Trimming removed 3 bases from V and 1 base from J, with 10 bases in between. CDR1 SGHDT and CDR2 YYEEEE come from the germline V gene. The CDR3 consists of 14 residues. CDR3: CASSSGLRQETQYF. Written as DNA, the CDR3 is TGTGCCAGCAGCTCGGGACTTCGCCAAGAGACCCAGTACTTC.

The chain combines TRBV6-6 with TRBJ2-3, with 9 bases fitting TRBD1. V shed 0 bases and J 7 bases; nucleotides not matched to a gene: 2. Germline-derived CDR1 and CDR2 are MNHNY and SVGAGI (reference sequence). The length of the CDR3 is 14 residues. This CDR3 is CASSYSDRGNTQYF. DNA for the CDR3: TGTGCCAGCAGTTACTCGGACAGGGGAAATACGCAGTATTTT.

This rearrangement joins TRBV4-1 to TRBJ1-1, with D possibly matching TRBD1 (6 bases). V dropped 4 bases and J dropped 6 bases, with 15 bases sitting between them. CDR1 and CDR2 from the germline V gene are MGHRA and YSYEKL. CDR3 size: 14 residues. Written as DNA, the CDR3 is TGCGCCAGCAGCCTAATGGGGGGGGCCGCTGAAGCTTTCTTT. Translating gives CASSLMGGAAEAFF.

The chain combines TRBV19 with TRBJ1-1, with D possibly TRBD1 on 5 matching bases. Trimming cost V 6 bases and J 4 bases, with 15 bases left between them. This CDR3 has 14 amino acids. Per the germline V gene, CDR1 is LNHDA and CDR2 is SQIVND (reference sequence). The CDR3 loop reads CASRSVAGPTEAFF. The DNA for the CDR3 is TGTGCCAGTAGATCGGTGGCAGGGCCCACTGAAGCTTTCTTT.

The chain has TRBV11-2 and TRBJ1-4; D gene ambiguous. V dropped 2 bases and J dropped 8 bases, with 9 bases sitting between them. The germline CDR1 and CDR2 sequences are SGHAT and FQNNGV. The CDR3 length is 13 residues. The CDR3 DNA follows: TGTGCCAGCAGCTTATTTCTTGAGGAAAAACTGTTTTTT. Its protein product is CASSLFLEEKLFF.

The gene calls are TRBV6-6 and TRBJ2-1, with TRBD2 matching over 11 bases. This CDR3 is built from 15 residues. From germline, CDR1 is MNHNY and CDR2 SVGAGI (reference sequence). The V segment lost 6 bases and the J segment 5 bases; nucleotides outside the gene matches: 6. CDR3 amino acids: CASSRAGLADNEQFF. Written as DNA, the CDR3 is TGTGCCAGCAGCCGCGCGGGACTAGCGGACAATGAGCAGTTCTTC.

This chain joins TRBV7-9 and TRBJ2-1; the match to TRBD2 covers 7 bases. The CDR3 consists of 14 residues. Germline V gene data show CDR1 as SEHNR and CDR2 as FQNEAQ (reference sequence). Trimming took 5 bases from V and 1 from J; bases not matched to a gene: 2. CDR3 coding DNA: TGTGCCAGCAGCCCGGGGGGATCCTACAATGAGCAGTTCTTC. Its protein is CASSPGGSYNEQFF.

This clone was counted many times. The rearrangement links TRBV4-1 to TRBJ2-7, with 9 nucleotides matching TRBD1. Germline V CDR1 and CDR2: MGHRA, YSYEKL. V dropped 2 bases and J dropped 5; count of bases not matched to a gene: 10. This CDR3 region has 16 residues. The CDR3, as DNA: TGCGCCAGCAGCCAACGCGGGACAGGGCCTCTGCACGAGCAGTACTTC. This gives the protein CASSQRGTGPLHEQYF.